The present T cell receptor (beta chain) was sequenced within a study of regulatory and conventional T cells in RAG deficiency. Profiled with immunoSEQ multiplex PCR; TCRdb holds only in-frame clones, not every one. The sample includes around 30,000 clones, around 89% of them seen just once. In the case of this clone: As yet, its antigen is unknown.

Regarding the study as a whole: Shannon entropy fell and Simpson indices rose in RAG-deficient patients. In Omenn syndrome, sorted "Tregs" may be peripherally activated cells. Omenn syndrome and CID/AS patients had roughly 100-fold fewer unique Treg TCR beta sequences, versus roughly 10-fold elsewhere. Shorter CDR3s in all patient subsets; >75% Treg-Tconv overlap in Omenn.

Looked up from germline, CDR1 is SGHRS and CDR2 is YFSETQ. V was cut by 2 bases and J by 8 bases, with 13 bases left in between. This CDR3 has 14 amino acids. This same sample was also part of a study on regulatory T cells. As that study records: The PCR used 52 TRBV and 13 TRBJ primers.

The genes are TRBV5-1 and TRBJ1-4, with D perhaps TRBD1 (6 bases). Sequenced input: CD8+ T cells sorted from blood. This TCR was recovered from a human donor in good health. Here the CDR3 DNA reads TGCGCCAGCAGCTTTGAAGGGGGTGGCGAAAAACTGTTTTTT. Protein product: CASSFEGGGEKLFF.